Here is one TCR beta chain with its context. The CDR3 covers 15 residues. Losses at the gene ends were 0 bases for V and 0 bases for J; bases not matched to a gene: 1. Per the germline V gene, CDR1 is SGDLS and CDR2 is YYNGEE. This sample stems from a study of blood T cell repertoires in COVID-19. Across the study: Whether acute or convalescent, the COVID-19 samples came from the United States, Italy and Spain. The analysed material was cDNA or gDNA that came from T cells, B-cell-depleted T cells, or PBMCs.

Authors' analysis steps: How many nucleated cells were present was estimated from reference gene primer amplification. TCRdb's copy holds only in-frame clones and misses some; the assay was immunoSEQ multiplex PCR. V and J calls and clone size are copied from that table; D and trimming were computed from the DNA. The sample holds approximately 88,000 clones, around three quarters seen once. The TCR sequence derives from a man aged 50 to 60 who had recovered from COVID-19. The V gene is TRBV9, the J gene TRBJ2-3, with 7 bases aligning to TRBD2. The sequencing input was peripheral blood. This CDR3 reads CASSVGLASTDTQYF. CDR3 nucleotides: TGTGCCAGCAGCGTAGGACTAGCAAGCACAGATACGCAGTATTTT.